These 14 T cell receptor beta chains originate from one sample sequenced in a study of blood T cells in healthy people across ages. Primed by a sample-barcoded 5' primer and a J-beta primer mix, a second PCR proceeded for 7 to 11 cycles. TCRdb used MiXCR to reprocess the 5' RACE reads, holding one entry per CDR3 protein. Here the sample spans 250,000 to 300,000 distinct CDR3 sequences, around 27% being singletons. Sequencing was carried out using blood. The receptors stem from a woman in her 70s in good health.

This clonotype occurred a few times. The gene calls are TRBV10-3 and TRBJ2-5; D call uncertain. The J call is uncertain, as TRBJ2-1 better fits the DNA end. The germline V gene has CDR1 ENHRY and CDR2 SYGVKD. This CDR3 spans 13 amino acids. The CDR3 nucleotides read TGTGCCATCAGTCCCCGGCTCCCTGGGGAGCAGTTCTTC. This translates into CAISPRLPGEQFF.

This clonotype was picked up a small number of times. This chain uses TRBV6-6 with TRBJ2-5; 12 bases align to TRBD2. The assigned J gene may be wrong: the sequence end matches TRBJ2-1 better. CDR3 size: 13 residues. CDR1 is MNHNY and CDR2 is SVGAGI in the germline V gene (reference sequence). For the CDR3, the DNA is TGTGCCAGCCAACTAGCGGGGGGCAATGAGCAGTTCTTC. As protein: CASQLAGGNEQFF.

The DNA for the CDR3 is TGTGCCAGCAGCTCCGTAGCGGGGAGCGCCTACAATGAGCAGTTCTTC. It yields the protein CASSSVAGSAYNEQFF. This chain links TRBV7-2 with TRBJ2-1, with 8 bases matching TRBD2. V shed 4 bases and J 2 bases; nucleotides not matched to a gene: 7. The germline CDR1 and CDR2 sequences are SGHTA and FQGNSA. The CDR3 totals 16 residues.

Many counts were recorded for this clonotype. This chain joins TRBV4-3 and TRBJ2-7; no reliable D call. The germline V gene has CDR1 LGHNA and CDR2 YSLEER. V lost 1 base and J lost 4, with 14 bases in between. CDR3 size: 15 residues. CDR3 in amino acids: CASSQVLDLGYEQYF. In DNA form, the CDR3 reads TGCGCCAGCAGCCAAGTTCTAGACCTGGGATACGAGCAGTACTTC.

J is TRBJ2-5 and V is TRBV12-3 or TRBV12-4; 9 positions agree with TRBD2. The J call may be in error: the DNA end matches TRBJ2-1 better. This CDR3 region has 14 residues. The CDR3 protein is CASRPTSGYNEQFF. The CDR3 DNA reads TGTGCCAGCAGGCCGACTAGCGGTTACAATGAGCAGTTCTTC.

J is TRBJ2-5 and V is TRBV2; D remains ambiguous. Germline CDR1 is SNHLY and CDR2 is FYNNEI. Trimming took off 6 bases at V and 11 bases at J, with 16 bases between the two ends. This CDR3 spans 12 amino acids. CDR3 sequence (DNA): TGTGCCAGCAGCCCCCCAAGCGCGCAACAGTACTTC. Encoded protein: CASSPPSAQQYF. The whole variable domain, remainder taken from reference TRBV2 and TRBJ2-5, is EPEVTQTPSHQVTQMGQEVILRCVPISNHLYFYWYRQILGQKVEFLVSFYNNEISEKSEIFDDQFSVERPDGSNFTLKIRSTKLEDSAMYFCASSPPSAQQYFGPGTRLLVL.

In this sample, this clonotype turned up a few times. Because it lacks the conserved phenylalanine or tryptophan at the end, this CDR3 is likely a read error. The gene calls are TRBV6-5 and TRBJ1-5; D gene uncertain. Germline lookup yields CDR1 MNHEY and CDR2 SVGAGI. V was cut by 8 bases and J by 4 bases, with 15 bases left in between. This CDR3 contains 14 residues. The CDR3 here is CASSLASGNQPQHL. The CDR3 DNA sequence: TGTGCCAGCTCGTTGGCCTCGGGTAATCAGCCCCAGCATCTT.

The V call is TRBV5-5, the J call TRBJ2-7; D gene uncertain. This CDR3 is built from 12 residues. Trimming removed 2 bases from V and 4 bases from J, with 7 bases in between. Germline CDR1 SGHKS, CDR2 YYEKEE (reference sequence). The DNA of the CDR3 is TGTGCCAGCAGCTTCGTTGAGTACGAGCAGTACTTC. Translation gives CASSFVEYEQYF.

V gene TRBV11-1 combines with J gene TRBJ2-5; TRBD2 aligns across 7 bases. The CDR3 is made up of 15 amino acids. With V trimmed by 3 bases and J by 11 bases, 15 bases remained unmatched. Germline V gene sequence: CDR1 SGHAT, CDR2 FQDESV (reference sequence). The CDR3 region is CASSFGGLAAVEQYF. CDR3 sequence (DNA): TGTGCCAGCAGCTTCGGAGGGCTAGCGGCCGTGGAGCAGTACTTC.

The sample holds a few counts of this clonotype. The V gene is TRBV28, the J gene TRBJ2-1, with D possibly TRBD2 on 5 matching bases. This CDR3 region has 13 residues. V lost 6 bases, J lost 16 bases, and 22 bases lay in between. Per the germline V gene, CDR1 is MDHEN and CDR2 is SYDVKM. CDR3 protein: CASSEGATERRFF. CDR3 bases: TGTGCCAGCAGCGAGGGAGCCACCGAGCGGCGTTTCTTC.

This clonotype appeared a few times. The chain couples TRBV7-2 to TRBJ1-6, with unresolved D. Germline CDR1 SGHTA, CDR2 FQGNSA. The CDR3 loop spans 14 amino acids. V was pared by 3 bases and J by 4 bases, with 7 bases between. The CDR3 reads CASSLGNYNSPLHF. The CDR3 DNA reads TGTGCCAGCAGCTTGGGAAATTATAATTCACCCCTCCACTTT.

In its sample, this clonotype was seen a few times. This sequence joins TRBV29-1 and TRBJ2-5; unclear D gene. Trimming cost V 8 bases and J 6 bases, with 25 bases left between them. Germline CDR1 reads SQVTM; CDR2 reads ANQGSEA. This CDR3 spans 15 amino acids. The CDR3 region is CSSAVGSSRSKTQYF. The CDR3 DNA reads TGCAGCTCTGCGGTTGGTAGCTCGCGTTCGAAGACCCAGTACTTC.

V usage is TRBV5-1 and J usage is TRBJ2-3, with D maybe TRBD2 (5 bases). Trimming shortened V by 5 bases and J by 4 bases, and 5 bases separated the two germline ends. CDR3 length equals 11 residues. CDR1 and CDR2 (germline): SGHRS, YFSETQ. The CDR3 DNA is TGCGCCAGCAGGGAGGCAGATACGCAGTATTTT. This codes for CASREADTQYF.

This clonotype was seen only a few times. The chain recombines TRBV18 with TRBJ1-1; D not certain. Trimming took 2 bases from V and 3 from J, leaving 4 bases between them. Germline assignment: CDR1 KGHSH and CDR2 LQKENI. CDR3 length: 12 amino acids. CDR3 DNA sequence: TGTGCCAGCTCACCAGCCGACACTGAAGCTTTCTTT. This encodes CASSPADTEAFF.